The 13 T cell receptor beta chains in this list originate from one sample, sequenced in a study of identifying expanded T cells in peripheral blood. Using immunoSEQ multiplex PCR, the repertoire was profiled, and TCRdb retains in-frame clones only, with some absent. The sample records 130,000 or so clones, roughly 84% being singletons. Specimen: blood. The receptor set was obtained from a person aged 18-70 years in good health.

The V gene is TRBV9, the J gene TRBJ1-4; D is possibly TRBD1 (6 bases). Between the trimmed V and J ends, which lost 3 bases and 5 bases, there was a span of 14 bases. This CDR3 has 15 residues. Germline lookup yields CDR1 SGDLS and CDR2 YYNGEE. The CDR3: CASSAETGRNEKLFF. CDR3 bases: TGTGCCAGCAGCGCTGAGACAGGCCGGAATGAAAAACTGTTTTTT. Full variable domain (outside the CDR3, taken from reference TRBV9 and TRBJ1-4): DSGVTQTPKHLITATGQRVTLRCSPRSGDLSVYWYQQSLDQGLQFLIQYYNGEERAKGNILERFSAQQFPDLHSELNLSSLELGDSALYFCASSAETGRNEKLFFGSGTQLSVL.

The chain is built from TRBV29-1 and TRBJ1-1, with D possibly being TRBD1 (5 bases). Trimming shortened V by 7 bases and J by 5 bases, and 11 bases separated the two germline ends. The CDR3 totals 11 residues. CDR1 SQVTM and CDR2 ANQGSEA come from the germline V gene. CDR3 in DNA: TGCAGCGCCAACGGGGGGACTGAAGCTTTCTTT. Protein product: CSANGGTEAFF.

The chain uses TRBV5-5 and TRBJ1-6; D gene ambiguous. There are 13 residues in the CDR3. Germline CDR1 SGHKS, CDR2 YYEKEE (reference sequence). The V end was cut by 0 bases, the J end by 11 bases, with 9 bases between. DNA of the CDR3: TGTGCCAGCAGCTTGGATGAATGGGCACCCCTCCACTTT. This translates into CASSLDEWAPLHF.

The table lists this clone with a count of one. The CDR3 DNA reads TGCAGCGTTGCACAGGGCTTGAACTATGGCTACACCTTC. It codes for CSVAQGLNYGYTF. The chain employs TRBV29-1 and TRBJ1-2, with a weak D call TRBD1 (6 bases). Trimming left V 4 bases short and J 2 bases short, with 11 bases between. Germline CDR1 reads SQVTM; CDR2 reads ANQGSEA. This CDR3 has 13 residues.

The chain couples TRBV29-1 to TRBJ1-3, with D uncertain. Trimming shortened V by 7 bases and J by 4 bases, and 17 bases separated the two germline ends. The CDR3 sequence is 14 residues long. Looked up from germline, CDR1 is SQVTM and CDR2 is ANQGSEA. The CDR3, as DNA: TGCAGCGGGGCCATGGACCTTGTAGGAAACACCATATATTTT. The encoded protein is CSGAMDLVGNTIYF.

The chain is built from TRBV7-2 and TRBJ2-7, with a possible D match to TRBD1 (5 bases). Trimming pared 3 bases from V and 2 bases from J, leaving 8 bases between. The CDR3 has 13 amino acids. Germline CDR1 SGHTA, CDR2 FQGNSA. The CDR3 protein is CASSFSQAYEQYF. The CDR3 DNA follows: TGTGCCAGCAGCTTTTCACAGGCCTACGAGCAGTACTTC.

This clone has just a few counts. The chain couples TRBV6-1 to TRBJ1-5; D is unresolved. The CDR3 has 13 residues. V gave up 8 bases and J gave up 4 bases, with 12 bases separating them. Germline V lookup: CDR1 MNHNS, CDR2 SASEGT. CDR3 nucleotide sequence: TGTGCCAGCCGGATGGACGGGAATCAGCCCCAGCATTTT. Its protein is CASRMDGNQPQHF.

This chain joins TRBV18 and TRBJ1-1; D is uncertain. This CDR3 has 13 amino acids. With 2 bases removed from V and 3 bases from J, the gap between germline ends came to 7 bases. From germline, CDR1 is KGHSH and CDR2 LQKENI. The CDR3 reads CASSPNGDTEAFF. The CDR3 nucleotides read TGTGCCAGCTCACCAAACGGGGACACTGAAGCTTTCTTT.

This rearrangement joins TRBV6-1 to TRBJ1-2; the D gene is possibly TRBD1 (5 bases). Germline values: CDR1 MNHNS, CDR2 SASEGT. Deletions cut 3 bases from V and 4 bases from J, with 9 bases between. CDR3 size: 13 residues. In DNA, the CDR3 is TGTGCCAGCAGTGAGGGGACTGGCTATGGCTACACCTTC. This encodes CASSEGTGYGYTF.

This chain uses TRBV6-5 with TRBJ2-7, with D possibly TRBD2 on 6 matching bases. Trimming removed 7 bases from V and 0 bases from J, with 16 bases in between. Per the germline V gene, CDR1 is MNHEY and CDR2 is SVGAGI. CDR3 length equals 15 residues. As DNA, the CDR3 is TGTGCCAGCAACAAACTTGGGAGGCCCTCCTACGAGCAGTACTTC. Protein sequence: CASNKLGRPSYEQYF.

V usage is TRBV5-6 and J usage is TRBJ2-7; tentative D call: TRBD2 (6 bases). The CDR3 totals 16 residues. Trimming left V 1 base short and J 5 bases short, with 19 bases between. The germline gives CDR1 SGHDT, CDR2 YYEEEE. In DNA form, the CDR3 reads TGTGCCAGCAGCTTGTCGGCCTACAGGAGGGCACACGAGCAGTACTTC. The encoded protein is CASSLSAYRRAHEQYF.

The genes are TRBV21-1 and TRBJ1-5; the tabulated D call, TRBD1, remains unverified against the DNA. TRBV21-1 is listed as a pseudogene. The CDR3 runs 13 residues. The CDR3 reads CATPGQNNQPQHF. The CDR3 DNA follows: TGTGCCACCCCTGGACAGAACAATCAGCCCCAGCATTTT.

The V call is TRBV19, the J call TRBJ2-1; D remains ambiguous. Germline CDR1 reads LNHDA; CDR2 reads SQIVND (reference sequence). There are 12 residues in the CDR3. V lost 1 base and J 11 bases, leaving 9 bases between the germline ends. CDR3 sequence (DNA): TGTGCCAGTAGTATAGGAAATTATCAGCAGTTCTTC. It is translated as CASSIGNYQQFF.